This T cell receptor beta chain came from a study of memory CD4+ T cells and cytomegalovirus serostatus. Study-wide context: Of the healthy Belgian adults, 9 or 10 were CMV seropositive and 20 to 30 seronegative.

CDR1 SGHNT and CDR2 YYREEE come from the germline V gene (reference sequence). V trimming: 4 bases; J trimming: 3 bases; junction bases outside the gene matches: 9. The CDR3 length is 16 residues. Study-level findings and limits: Of 150 to 200 reported CMV TCRbeta sequences, about 70 were found in memory CD4+ repertoires.

Single viable CD3+CD4+CD8-CD45RO+ cells were sorted as the memory CD4+ T cells. Serostatus was set by detecting CMV pp150, pp28, p38, p52 IgG. Some clones are missing from TCRdb's copy, which holds only in-frame ones; the method was immunoSEQ multiplex PCR. Of some 80,000 clones listed, approximately 84% are singletons. About this clone itself: The antigen is unknown.

The chain joins TRBV5-4 to TRBJ2-2; 7 bases fit TRBD1. The source of this sequence is an adult in good health and CMV-seronegative. Specimen: memory CD4+ T cells from blood. This chain's CDR3 is CASSQKRQGDTGELFF. DNA of the CDR3: TGTGCCAGCAGCCAAAAAAGACAGGGAGACACCGGGGAGCTGTTTTTT. The full variable domain, rest sourced from reference TRBV5-4 and TRBJ2-2, is ETGVTQSPTHLIKTRGQQVTLRCSSQSGHNTVSWYQQALGQGPQFIFQYYREEENGRGNFPPRFSGLQFPNYSSELNVNALELDDSALYLCASSQKRQGDTGELFFGEGSRLTVL.